This T cell receptor (beta chain) was identified in a study of read filtering for tumor transcriptome and immune sequencing. Study background: Revised staging placed roughly 8 patients in R-ISS I, about 17 in II, 6 or 7 in III.

This CDR3 region has 14 residues. The V and J ends lost 0 bases and 5 bases respectively, with 10 bases between them. Germline V gene sequence: CDR1 MGHRA, CDR2 YSYEKL. This clonotype was counted many times. Its cognate antigen is unknown. General study points: The CD138-negative fraction was mixed bone marrow immune cells, not pure T cells. Single-read clonotypes: 80% to 90% of IR-seq clonotypes (roughly 3.2% of reads), about 75% of RNA-seq clonotypes (roughly 49% of reads).

Molecular barcoded adaptors covering alpha/delta and beta/gamma chains were used on roughly 400 ng RNA. One entry per CDR3 protein results from TCRdb running MiXCR on the reads. In the table there are 94,000 or so distinct CDR3 sequences, more than 9% of which are singletons. Sequencing used a population of CD138-negative cells sorted from bone marrow. The V gene is TRBV4-1, the J gene TRBJ1-2; D remains ambiguous. The receptor was derived from a donor aged 40 or over with multiple myeloma. The CDR3, as DNA: TGCGCCAGCAGCCAAGACGAGCAGCTTTATGGCTACACCTTC. Translated: CASSQDEQLYGYTF.